This T cell receptor beta chain was found in a study of blood T cells in healthy people across ages. Study information: Roughly one uniquely barcoded beta molecule per two T cells was captured. General observations from the study: Diversity of TCR beta correlated strongly with naive T cell percentage. Changes in expanded clonotypes were possibly confounded, as the CMV status of donors was unknown.

Then a second PCR, running roughly 7 to 11 cycles, was carried out with a sample-barcoded 5' primer and a J-beta primer mix. From the 5' RACE reads, TCRdb called clonotypes with MiXCR, one entry per CDR3 protein. The sample consists of 1.5 million to 2 million distinct CDR3 sequences, about 31% of them appearing once. Germline V gene sequence: CDR1 MNHNS, CDR2 SASEGT. V gave up 8 bases and J gave up 1 base, with 14 bases separating them. This CDR3 spans 14 amino acids. As for this clonotype: Its antigen is unknown.

The clonotype originates from a woman in her twenties or thirties in good health. The gene calls are TRBV6-1 and TRBJ1-1; D gene uncertain. Sequenced material: blood. The CDR3 DNA is TGTGCCAGCGACACCACCGGTGGGAACACTGAAGCTTTCTTT. As protein: CASDTTGGNTEAFF.